Listed here is a single TCR beta chain. Its target is unknown. Generated by immunoSEQ multiplex PCR, the TCRdb table keeps only in-frame clones and is missing some. This table holds 140,000 or so clones, approximately 90% found once. This sample was taken from a study of cytomegalovirus exposure and HLA in healthy donors. Study outcomes and limitations: Generally TCR sequences proved uncommon, though certain public TCRs appeared in numerous donors. There were over 150 TCR beta chains listed as cytomegalovirus-associated. The classifier reportedly diagnosed cytomegalovirus status with high sensitivity and specificity. In vitro checks showed that a few CMV-associated chains really do target CMV antigens.

V gave up 5 bases and J gave up 3 bases, with 6 bases separating them. This CDR3 has 12 amino acids. Germline values: CDR1 SGHRS, CDR2 YFSETQ. V is TRBV5-1 and J is TRBJ2-1, with TRBD2 as a possible D gene (6 bases). The receptor's source is a man between 18 and 29 years old in good health and CMV-seropositive. The sample taken for sequencing was PBMCs. CDR3 nucleotides: TGCGCCAGCAGGGAGGGCTACAATGAGCAGTTCTTC. This encodes CASREGYNEQFF.